The rows below give T cell receptor beta chains drawn from one sample of a study of blood T cell repertoires in COVID-19. Libraries were prepared by immunoSEQ multiplex PCR; TCRdb keeps only in-frame clonotypes and omits some of them. The table includes approximately 190,000 clones, roughly 80% detected once. Input material: PBMCs or T cells enriched from blood (not recorded which). The receptors here all came from a man between 35 and 55 years old who had recovered from COVID-19. Both conserved end residues are part of each CDR3. Each record gives: J gene, D gene, V gene, CDR3 protein, CDR3 DNA. A D gene is named only where the DNA matches it firmly.

TRBJ1-1	TRBD1	TRBV5-1	CASSLQGAAEAFF	TGCGCCAGCAGCTTACAGGGGGCGGCTGAAGCTTTCTTT
TRBJ2-7	TRBD1	TRBV6-6	CASKPTGAPYEQYF	TGTGCCAGCAAACCGACAGGGGCCCCCTACGAGCAGTACTTC
TRBJ1-2	.	TRBV30	CAWSVNRDYYGYTF	TGTGCCTGGAGTGTGAACCGGGACTACTATGGCTACACCTTC
TRBJ2-7	.	TRBV21-1	CASSNPGGGSEQYF	TGTGCCAGCAGCAACCCGGGCGGGGGCTCCGAGCAGTACTTC
TRBJ1-2	.	TRBV20-1	CSARGSYGYTF	TGCAGTGCTAGAGGGAGCTATGGCTACACCTTC
TRBJ1-1	.	TRBV5-1	CASPSMGGGNTEAFF	TGCGCCAGCCCCTCGATGGGGGGGGGTAACACTGAAGCTTTCTTT
TRBJ1-4	TRBD1	TRBV5-1	CASGQGGTNEKLFF	TGCGCCAGCGGACAGGGCGGAACTAATGAAAAACTGTTTTTT
TRBJ1-5	.	TRBV30	CAWSESGWVAQHF	TGTGCCTGGAGTGAATCAGGGTGGGTGGCCCAGCATTTT
TRBJ2-1	.	TRBV19	CASSSLQRRGSYNEQFF	TGTGCCAGTAGTAGTCTCCAACGAAGGGGATCCTACAATGAGCAGTTCTTC
TRBJ1-1	.	TRBV19	CASRYLTEAFF	TGTGCCAGCAGGTACCTCACTGAAGCTTTCTTT
TRBJ1-2	.	TRBV28	CASIDSVNYGYTF	TGTGCCAGCATCGACAGCGTCAACTATGGCTACACCTTC
TRBJ2-7	.	TRBV6-5	CASSTGTMSSYEQYF	TGTGCCAGCAGCACCGGGACAATGAGCTCCTACGAGCAGTACTTC
TRBJ1-2	.	TRBV6-5	CASSPDIANYGYTF	TGTGCCAGCAGCCCGGACATTGCTAACTATGGCTACACCTTC
TRBJ2-2	TRBD2	TRBV5-1	CASSSSGGAGELFF	TGCGCCAGCAGCTCTAGCGGGGGGGCCGGGGAGCTGTTTTTT
TRBJ1-1	.	TRBV2	CATSEEGAEAFF	TGTGCCACATCCGAGGAAGGCGCTGAAGCTTTCTTT
TRBJ1-4	.	TRBV15	CATSDVRTDLYEKLFF	TGTGCCACCTCAGACGTTCGGACAGATTTATATGAAAAACTGTTTTTT